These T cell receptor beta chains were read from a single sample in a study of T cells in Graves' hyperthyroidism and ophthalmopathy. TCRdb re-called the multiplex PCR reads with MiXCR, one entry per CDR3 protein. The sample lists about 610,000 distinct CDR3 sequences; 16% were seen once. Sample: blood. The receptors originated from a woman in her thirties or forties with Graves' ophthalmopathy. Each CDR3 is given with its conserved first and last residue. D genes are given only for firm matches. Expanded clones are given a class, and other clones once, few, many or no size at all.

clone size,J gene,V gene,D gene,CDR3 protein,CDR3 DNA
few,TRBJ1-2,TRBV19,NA,CASSPTAGRDGYTF,TGTGCCAGTAGTCCCACGGCAGGGCGGGATGGCTACACCTTC
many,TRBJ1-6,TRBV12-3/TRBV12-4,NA,CASSSDRLNSPLHF,TGTGCCAGCAGTTCGGACCGCTTAAATTCACCCCTCCACTTT
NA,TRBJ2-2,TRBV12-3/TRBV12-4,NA,CASTQGYTGELFF,TGTGCCAGCACTCAGGGTTATACCGGGGAGCTGTTTTTT
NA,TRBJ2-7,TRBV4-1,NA,CASSQEDTLYYEQYF,TGCGCCAGCAGCCAAGAGGACACCCTTTACTACGAGCAGTACTTC
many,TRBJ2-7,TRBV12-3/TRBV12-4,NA,CASSKGGTQRQQYF,TGTGCCAGCAGCAAGGGGGGGACACAGCGTCAACAGTACTTC
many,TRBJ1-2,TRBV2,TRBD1,CASSEQGQGLDYTF,TGTGCCAGCAGTGAACAGGGACAGGGCCTCGACTACACCTTC
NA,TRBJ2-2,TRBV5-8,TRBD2,CASSSGTSVAGELFF,TGTGCCAGCAGCTCCGGGACTAGTGTCGCCGGGGAGCTGTTTTTT
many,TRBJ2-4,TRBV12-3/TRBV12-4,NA,CASSSSAAKNIQYF,TGTGCCAGCAGTTCCAGCGCAGCCAAAAACATTCAGTACTTC
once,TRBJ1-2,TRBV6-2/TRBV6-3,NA,CASSYSTDTYGYTF,TGTGCCAGCAGTTACTCGACAGACACTTATGGCTACACCTTC
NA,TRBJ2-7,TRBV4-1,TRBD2,CASSQAFTSGANYEQYF,TGCGCCAGCAGCCAAGCGTTTACTAGCGGGGCTAACTACGAGCAGTACTTC
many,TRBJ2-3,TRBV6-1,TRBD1,CASTKGQGAEDTQYF,TGTGCCAGCACCAAGGGACAGGGGGCCGAAGATACGCAGTATTTT
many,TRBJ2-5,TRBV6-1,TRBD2,CATASGGVFPQYF,TGTGCCACGGCTAGCGGGGGGGTGTTTCCCCAGTACTTC
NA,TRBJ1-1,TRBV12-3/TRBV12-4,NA,CASNDGLLSTEASF,TGTGCCAGCAACGACGGCTTACTGAGCACTGAAGCTTCCTTT
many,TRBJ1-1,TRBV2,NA,CASSELMNTEAFF,TGTGCCAGCAGTGAACTAATGAACACTGAAGCTTTCTTT
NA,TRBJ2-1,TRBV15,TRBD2,CATRRAGGSSYNEQFF,TGTGCCACCAGAAGAGCCGGCGGGAGCTCCTACAATGAGCAGTTCTTC
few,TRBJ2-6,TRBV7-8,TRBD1,CASTTLRGQGRSGANVLTF,TGTGCCAGCACCACACTTCGGGGACAGGGTCGCTCTGGGGCCAACGTCCTGACTTTC
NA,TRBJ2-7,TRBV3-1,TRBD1,CASSQERDRGFEQYF,TGTGCCAGCAGCCAAGAACGGGACAGGGGGTTCGAGCAGTACTTC
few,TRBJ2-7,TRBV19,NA,CASSSSGGSEQYF,TGTGCCAGTAGTAGCTCCGGAGGGTCCGAGCAGTACTTC
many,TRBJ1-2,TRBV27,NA,CASTSRGGQTLSGYTF,TGTGCCAGCACCTCCCGTGGGGGGCAAACCCTAAGTGGCTACACCTTC
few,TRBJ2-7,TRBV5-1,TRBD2,CASSLAWDGKAGGGGEQYF,TGCGCCAGCAGCTTGGCCTGGGACGGGAAAGCGGGAGGCGGTGGCGAGCAGTACTTC
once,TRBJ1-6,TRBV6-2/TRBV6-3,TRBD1,CASSSGGTYNSPLHF,TGTGCCAGCAGTTCAGGGGGAACCTATAATTCACCCCTCCACTTT
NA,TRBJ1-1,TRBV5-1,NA,CASSLGGAGGDTEAFF,TGCGCCAGCAGCTTGGGGGGGGCCGGTGGGGACACTGAAGCTTTCTTT
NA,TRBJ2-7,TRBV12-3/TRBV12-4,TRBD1,CASSNRGPGEQYF,TGTGCCAGCAGTAACAGGGGGCCGGGCGAGCAGTACTTC
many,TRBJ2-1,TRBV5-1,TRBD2,CASSFSPSGSTYNEQFF,TGCGCCAGCAGCTTCTCTCCTAGCGGGAGTACCTACAATGAGCAGTTCTTC
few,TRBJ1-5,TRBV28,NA,CASLGKGFNQPQHF,TGTGCCAGCCTAGGAAAGGGTTTCAATCAGCCCCAGCATTTT
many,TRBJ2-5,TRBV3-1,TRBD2,CASSLNGLAGETQYF,TGTGCCAGCAGCCTCAACGGACTAGCGGGAGAGACCCAGTACTTC
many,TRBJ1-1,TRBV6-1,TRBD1,CASSEGTGANTEAFF,TGTGCCAGCAGTGAAGGGACAGGGGCGAACACTGAAGCTTTCTTT
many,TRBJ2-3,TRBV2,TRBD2,CASSLLTSGTDTQYF,TGTGCCAGCAGTCTCTTAACTAGCGGGACAGATACGCAGTATTTT
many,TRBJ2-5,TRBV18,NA,CASSPTDTAETQYF,TGTGCCAGCTCACCCACGGACACGGCGGAGACCCAGTACTTC
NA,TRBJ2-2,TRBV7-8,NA,CASSRRPRLNTGELFF,TGTGCCAGCAGCCGCCGCCCACGTTTGAACACCGGGGAGCTGTTTTTT
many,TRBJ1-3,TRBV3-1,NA,CASSSHLPENTIYF,TGTGCCAGCAGCAGCCATTTGCCAGAAAACACCATATATTTT
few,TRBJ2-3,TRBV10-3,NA,CAISTQGYTDTQYF,TGTGCCATCAGCACACAGGGTTATACAGATACGCAGTATTTT
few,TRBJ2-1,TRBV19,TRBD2,CASSRWGGLDEQFF,TGTGCCAGTAGTAGGTGGGGAGGGTTGGATGAGCAGTTCTTC
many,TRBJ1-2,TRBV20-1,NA,CSATEGRAGYTF,TGCAGTGCTACTGAGGGAAGGGCCGGCTACACCTTC
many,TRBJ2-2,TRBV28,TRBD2,CASLAGGLLTGELFF,TGTGCCAGCCTAGCGGGAGGCCTCCTCACCGGGGAGCTGTTTTTT
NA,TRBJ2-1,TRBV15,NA,CATSRREMSYNEQFF,TGTGCCACCAGCAGACGGGAGATGAGCTACAATGAGCAGTTCTTC
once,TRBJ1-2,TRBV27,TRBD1,CASSSGQGAVTNYGYTF,TGTGCCAGCAGTTCGGGACAGGGGGCGGTCACTAACTATGGCTACACCTTC
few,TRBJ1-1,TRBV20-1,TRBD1,CSANRGTGPTEAFF,TGCAGTGCTAATCGCGGGACAGGGCCCACTGAAGCTTTCTTT
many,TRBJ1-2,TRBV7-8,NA,CASSSLEGPLYGYTF,TGTGCCAGCAGCTCCTTGGAAGGGCCACTCTATGGCTACACCTTC
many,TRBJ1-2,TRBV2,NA,CASSVDSYGYTF,TGTGCCAGCAGTGTGGACAGCTATGGCTACACCTTC
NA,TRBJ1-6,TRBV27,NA,CASSSRDGTSPLHF,TGTGCCAGCAGTAGCCGGGACGGGACTTCACCCCTCCACTTT
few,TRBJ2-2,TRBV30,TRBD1,CAWAQGIYYRGNTGELFF,TGTGCCTGGGCCCAGGGGATTTATTACAGGGGAAACACCGGGGAGCTGTTTTTT
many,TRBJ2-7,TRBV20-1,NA,CSANGNYEQYF,TGCAGTGCTAATGGAAACTACGAGCAGTACTTC
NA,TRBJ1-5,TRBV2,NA,CASSATGTSFSNQPQHF,TGTGCCAGCAGTGCCACCGGGACAAGTTTTAGCAATCAGCCCCAGCATTTT
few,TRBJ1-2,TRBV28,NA,CASSLLGPNYGYTF,TGTGCCAGCAGTTTATTGGGGCCTAACTATGGCTACACCTTC
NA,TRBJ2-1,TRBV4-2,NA,CASSQDISLGEQFF,TGTGCCAGCAGCCAAGATATTAGCTTGGGGGAGCAGTTCTTC
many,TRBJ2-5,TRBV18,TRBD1,CASSSPGTGVSETQYF,TGTGCCAGCTCATCACCCGGGACAGGGGTTTCAGAGACCCAGTACTTC
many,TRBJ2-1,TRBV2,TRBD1,CASSEAHGEGAHVGTYNEQFF,TGTGCCAGCAGTGAAGCACACGGTGAGGGGGCCCACGTGGGGACCTACAATGAGCAGTTCTTC
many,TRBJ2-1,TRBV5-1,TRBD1,CASSVTGVSYNEQFF,TGCGCCAGCAGCGTTACAGGGGTCAGCTACAATGAGCAGTTCTTC
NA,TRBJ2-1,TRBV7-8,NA,CASSLEVLALGQFF,TGTGCCAGCAGCTTAGAGGTTTTGGCACTAGGGCAGTTCTTC
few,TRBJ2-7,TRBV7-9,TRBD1,CASSFDPRTGKNYEQYF,TGTGCCAGCAGCTTCGATCCCCGGACAGGAAAAAACTACGAGCAGTACTTC
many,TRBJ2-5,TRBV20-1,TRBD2,CSARGLAGDGTQYF,TGCAGTGCTAGGGGACTAGCGGGGGATGGGACCCAGTACTTC
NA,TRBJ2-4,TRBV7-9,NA,CASTTSRQTKNIQYF,TGTGCCAGCACTACCAGCCGGCAGACTAAAAACATTCAGTACTTC
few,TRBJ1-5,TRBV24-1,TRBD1,CAISRRTGAVPQHF,TGTGCCATCAGTAGAAGGACAGGGGCGGTGCCCCAGCATTTT
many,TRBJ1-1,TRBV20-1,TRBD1,CSAPGGSATEAFF,TGCAGTGCGCCAGGGGGCTCGGCCACTGAAGCTTTCTTT
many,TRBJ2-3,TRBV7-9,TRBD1,CASSQTGGGTDTQYF,TGTGCCAGCAGTCAAACAGGGGGTGGTACAGATACGCAGTATTTT
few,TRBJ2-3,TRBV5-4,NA,CASSLRDITDTQYF,TGTGCCAGCAGCCTCAGGGATATAACAGATACGCAGTATTTT